The clone carrying this T cell receptor beta chain was recorded a few times. Attachment of unique molecular identifiers was made to individual cDNA molecules. Each CDR3 protein is one row after TCRdb ran MiXCR on the 5' RACE reads. The sample has about 40,000 distinct CDR3 sequences, over 4% seen once; the top ten hold around 4.7%. These data come from a study of early T cells in non-severe SARS-CoV-2 infection. In the study overall: Unpaired chains resulted from sequencing bulk RNA of unsorted whole blood.

The germline V gene has CDR1 SQVTM and CDR2 ANQGSEA. Deletions cut 4 bases from V and 0 bases from J, with 9 bases between. This CDR3 contains 13 residues. The rearrangement joins TRBV29-1 to TRBJ1-2; D possibly corresponds to TRBD1 (5 bases). The receptor was isolated from an adult who was a healthcare worker with PCR-confirmed SARS-CoV-2 infection or an uninfected control (not recorded which). Sequences were obtained from whole blood. The CDR3 nucleotides are TGCAGCGTTGCTGGGGGATCTAACTATGGCTACACCTTC. This codes for CSVAGGSNYGYTF.